This note documents a single T cell receptor (beta chain) sequence. The antigen is undetermined. This CDR3 spans 14 amino acids. The germline CDR1 and CDR2 sequences are SGHNT and YYREEE (reference sequence). V was trimmed by 2 bases and J by 3 bases, leaving 8 bases between them. This sample is part of a study of T cell responses to AZD1222 COVID-19 vaccine. Study-wide results and limits: White British people made up most donors, females outnumbered males, and clonal diversity was possibly underestimated.

The repertoire was sequenced with immunoSEQ multiplex PCR; TCRdb's copy has only in-frame clones and lacks some. The sample lists about 170,000 clones; over 90% were seen once. The chain couples TRBV5-4 to TRBJ2-2, with a tentative D call TRBD1 (5 bases). The receptor was isolated from an adult in good health. The sequencing here drew on peripheral blood, taken on day 0 of AZD1222 vaccination. CDR3 amino acids: CASSFWTHTGELFF. The DNA of the CDR3 is TGTGCCAGCAGCTTTTGGACACACACCGGGGAGCTGTTTTTT.